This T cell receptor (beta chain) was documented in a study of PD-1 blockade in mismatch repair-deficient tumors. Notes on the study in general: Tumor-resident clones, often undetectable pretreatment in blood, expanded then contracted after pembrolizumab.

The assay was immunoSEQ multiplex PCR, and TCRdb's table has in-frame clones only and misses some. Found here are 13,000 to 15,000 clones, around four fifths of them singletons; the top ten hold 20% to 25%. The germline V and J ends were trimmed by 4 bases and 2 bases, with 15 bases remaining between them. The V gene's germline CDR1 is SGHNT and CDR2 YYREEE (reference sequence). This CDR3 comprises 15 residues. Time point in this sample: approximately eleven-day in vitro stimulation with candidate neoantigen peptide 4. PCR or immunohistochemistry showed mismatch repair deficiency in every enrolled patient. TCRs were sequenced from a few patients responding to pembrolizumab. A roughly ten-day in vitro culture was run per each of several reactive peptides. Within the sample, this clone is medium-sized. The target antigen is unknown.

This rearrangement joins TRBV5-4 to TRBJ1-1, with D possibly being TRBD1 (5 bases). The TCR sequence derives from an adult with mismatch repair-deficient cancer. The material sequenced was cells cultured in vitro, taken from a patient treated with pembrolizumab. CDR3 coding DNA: TGTGCCAGCAGCCTTGATTGGGGGTCTAACACTGAAGCTTTCTTT. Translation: CASSLDWGSNTEAFF. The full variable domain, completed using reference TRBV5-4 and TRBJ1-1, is ETGVTQSPTHLIKTRGQQVTLRCSSQSGHNTVSWYQQALGQGPQFIFQYYREEENGRGNFPPRFSGLQFPNYSSELNVNALELDDSALYLCASSLDWGSNTEAFFGQGTRLTVV.